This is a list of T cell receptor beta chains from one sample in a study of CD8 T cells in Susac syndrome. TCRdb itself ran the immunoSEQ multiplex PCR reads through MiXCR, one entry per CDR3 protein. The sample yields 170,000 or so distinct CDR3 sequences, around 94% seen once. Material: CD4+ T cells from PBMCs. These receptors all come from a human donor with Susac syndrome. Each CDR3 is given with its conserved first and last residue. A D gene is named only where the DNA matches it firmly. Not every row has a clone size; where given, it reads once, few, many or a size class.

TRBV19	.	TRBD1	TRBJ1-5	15	CASSMGQGGNQPQHF	TGTGCCAGTAGTATGGGACAGGGTGGCAATCAGCCCCAGCATTTT
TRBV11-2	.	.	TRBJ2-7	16	CASTSLRRRERDEQYF	TGTGCCAGCACCTCCCTCAGGAGACGGGAGCGCGACGAGCAGTACTTC
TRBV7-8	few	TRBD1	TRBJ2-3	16	CASSSIDRGLMDTQYF	TGTGCCAGCAGTTCCATTGACAGGGGGCTCATGGATACGCAGTATTTT
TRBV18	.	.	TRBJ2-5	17	CASSPLPGPRQGETQYF	TGTGCCAGCTCACCCCTTCCCGGACCTAGGCAGGGTGAGACCCAGTACTTC
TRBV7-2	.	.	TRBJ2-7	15	CASSLPGRSSYEQYF	TGTGCCAGCAGCTTACCGGGCAGGAGCTCCTACGAGCAGTACTTC
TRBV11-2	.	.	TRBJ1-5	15	CASSFGGAGDQPQHF	TGTGCCAGCAGCTTTGGGGGGGCAGGCGATCAGCCCCAGCATTTT
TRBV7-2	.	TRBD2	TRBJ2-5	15	CASSWTSGRGETQYF	TGTGCCAGCAGCTGGACTAGCGGGAGGGGGGAGACCCAGTACTTC
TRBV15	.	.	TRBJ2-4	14	CATSRDRAVNIQYF	TGTGCCACCAGCAGAGATCGGGCGGTGAACATTCAGTACTTC
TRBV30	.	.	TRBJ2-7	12	CAWTSGGNEQYF	TGTGCTTGGACGTCCGGGGGCAACGAGCAGTACTTC
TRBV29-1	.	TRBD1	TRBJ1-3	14	CSVTDRGLGNTIYF	TGCAGCGTCACGGACAGGGGGCTCGGAAACACCATATATTTT
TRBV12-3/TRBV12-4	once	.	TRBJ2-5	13	CASSLNRDETQYF	TGTGCCAGCAGTTTGAACAGGGACGAGACCCAGTACTTC
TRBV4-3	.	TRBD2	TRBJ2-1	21	CASSQESGGTGLAGEEGEQFF	TGCGCCAGCAGCCAAGAATCGGGAGGGACCGGACTAGCGGGAGAGGAGGGTGAGCAGTTCTTC
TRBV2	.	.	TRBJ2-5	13	CASLRGSGETQYF	TGTGCCTCCCTCCGGGGATCGGGGGAGACCCAGTACTTC
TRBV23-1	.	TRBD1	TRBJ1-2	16	CASRLSTGSNNYGYTF	TGCGCCAGCAGGCTATCGACAGGGAGCAATAACTATGGCTACACCTTC
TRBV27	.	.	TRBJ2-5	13	CASSLQAEGTQYF	TGTGCCAGCAGTCTACAGGCCGAGGGGACCCAGTACTTC
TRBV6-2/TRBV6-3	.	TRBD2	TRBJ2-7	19	CASSYDGLAGGPGAYEQYF	TGTGCCAGCAGTTACGATGGACTAGCGGGAGGCCCGGGGGCCTACGAGCAGTACTTC
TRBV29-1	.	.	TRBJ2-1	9	CSVGVEQFF	TGCAGCGTTGGTGTTGAGCAGTTCTTC
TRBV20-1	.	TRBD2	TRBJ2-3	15	CSASRGTSSTDTQYF	TGCAGTGCTAGCCGCGGGACTAGTAGCACAGATACGCAGTATTTT
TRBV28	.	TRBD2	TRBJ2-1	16	CASAGLAADSYNEQFF	TGTGCCAGCGCCGGACTAGCGGCCGACTCCTACAATGAGCAGTTCTTC
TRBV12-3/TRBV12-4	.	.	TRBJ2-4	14	CASSEGTAKNIQYF	TGTGCCAGCAGTGAGGGGACAGCCAAAAACATTCAGTACTTC
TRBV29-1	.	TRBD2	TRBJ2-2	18	CSVEDRSGDPGHTGELFF	TGCAGCGTTGAAGATCGTAGCGGGGACCCAGGTCACACCGGGGAGCTGTTTTTT
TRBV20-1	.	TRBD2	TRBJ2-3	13	CSATSGTTDTQYF	TGCAGTGCTACTAGCGGTACCACAGATACGCAGTATTTT
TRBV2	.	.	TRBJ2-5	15	CASSPPLRYQETQYF	TGTGCCAGCAGCCCCCCACTACGATACCAAGAGACCCAGTACTTC